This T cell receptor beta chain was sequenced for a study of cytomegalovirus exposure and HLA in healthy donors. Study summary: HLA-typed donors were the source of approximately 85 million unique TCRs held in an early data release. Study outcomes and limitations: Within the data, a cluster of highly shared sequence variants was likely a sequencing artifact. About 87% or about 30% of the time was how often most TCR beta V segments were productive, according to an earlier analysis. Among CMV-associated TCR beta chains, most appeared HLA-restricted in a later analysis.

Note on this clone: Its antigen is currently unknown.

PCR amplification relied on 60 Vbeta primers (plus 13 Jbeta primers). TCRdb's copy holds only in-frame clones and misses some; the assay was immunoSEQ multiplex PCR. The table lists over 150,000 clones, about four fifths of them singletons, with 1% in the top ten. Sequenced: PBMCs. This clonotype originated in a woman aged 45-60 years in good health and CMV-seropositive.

The CDR3 sequence is CASSFLKPTDTQYF. The CDR3 DNA is TGCGCCAGCAGCTTCCTAAAGCCCACAGATACGCAGTATTTT. The chain couples TRBV5-1 to TRBJ2-3; no clear D gene. Germline V lookup: CDR1 SGHRS, CDR2 YFSETQ. V gave up 2 bases and J gave up 2 bases, with 9 bases separating them. This CDR3 comprises 14 residues.